A single T cell receptor beta chain is shown here with its context. This clone was observed a few times. It lacks a known antigen. No much larger clonotype is one base removed from it; base qualities were not supplied. The record originates from a study of blood T cell repertoires in COVID-19 (dated by TCRdb to 2020 to 2021). Study-level background: Samples from collaborators originated in the United States, Italy and Spain and spanned both the acute and convalescent phases of COVID-19. The material from the prospective study consisted of cDNA or gDNA derived from T cells, B-cell-depleted T cells, or PBMCs. Deeply sampled blood TCRbeta repertoires from subjects exposed to, actively infected with, or recovered from COVID-19 were included in the dataset. The repertoires were made available in a free public database intended to serve as a resource for research on the immune response to SARS-CoV-2. The samples were drawn from the first 160 participants of the ongoing ImmuneRACE study and from 950 to 1,500 subjects provided by 6 global collaborators. A de-identified subject ID, COVID-19 status, age in years and sex were almost always included in the sample metadata. Where available, HLA class I and class II types were obtained from metadata supplied by the sample provider rather than from assay-based typing. Results the study describes overall, beyond this receptor: How much clinical and demographic metadata was included differed by source and by participant, and the metadata was provided uncurated.

Participants in the prospective study were enrolled through a virtual design, were aged roughly 18 to 100 years, and lived in roughly 24 United States geographic areas. To assign participants to cohorts, the prospective study relied on clinical history that participants themselves reported in a screening survey and a study questionnaire. Recovered participants in ImmuneRACE Cohort 3 were defined by two consecutive negative NP/OP PCR tests, clearance by a healthcare professional, or resolution of symptoms. Each participant in the prospective study had whole blood, serum and a nasopharyngeal or oropharyngeal swab collected by mobile phlebotomists. Participants in the prospective study had the option to provide additional blood draws and questionnaires over a roughly 2-month period. Blood samples from the prospective study were shipped frozen or at room temperature prior to DNA extraction. TCRbeta CDR3 regions were amplified from genomic DNA by means of the immunoSEQ Assay, a bias-controlled multiplex PCR. The published analysis was carried out like this. The number of nucleated cells in each sample was estimated by amplification of reference gene primers within the assay. To quantify the absolute abundance of each unique TCRbeta CDR3 rearrangement, sequence reads were collapsed and filtered. For each sample, productive Simpson clonality was calculated as the square root of Simpson's diversity index across productive rearrangements. TCRdb mirrors the immuneACCESS table, restricted to in-frame sequences. Some clones are absent from its copies; in checked studies, under half trace to an unresolved V gene, and the reason for the others is unknown. V and J calls and clone size are those listed in that table; D and trimming were worked out from the DNA. This sample is represented by 180,000 or so clones; 65% to 90% of them were singletons. The biggest ten clones account for around 15% of the sample.

From the cysteine through the phenylalanine, the CDR3 covers 16 amino acids. Only the CDR3 portion is preserved as DNA: 48 bases, with reading frame beginning at the first base. CDR1 is given as SGHAT and CDR2 as FQNNGV, both from the germline V gene. The V end gives up 0 bases and the J end 3 bases, leaving 4 bases in the junction not matched to a gene. The rearranged segments are TRBV11-2 and TRBJ1-1, and 10 bases in between align with TRBD1. The specimen sequenced was PBMCs or T cells enriched from blood (not recorded which). This TCR was sampled from a man aged 50 to 59 who had recovered from COVID-19. The DNA sequence follows: TGTGCCAGCAGCTTAGAAAATGGACAGGGGGACACTGAAGCTTTCTTT. Translated, this gives CASSLENGQGDTEAFF.